This is a list of T cell receptor beta chains from one sample in a study of T cell responses to AZD1222 COVID-19 vaccine. The assay was immunoSEQ multiplex PCR, and TCRdb's table has in-frame clones only and misses some. The sample has approximately 180,000 clones; 85% to 95% are singletons. This specimen consisted of peripheral blood, obtained 28 days after the second dose of the MenACWY control vaccine. These receptors all stem from an adult who received the MenACWY meningococcal vaccine as a control. Each CDR3 is given with its conserved first and last residue. The D gene is left open where the match is weak. Expanded clones get a size class; other rows say once, few or many, or leave the size out.

clone_size	v_call	d_call	j_call	cdr3_nt	cdr3_aa
NA	TRBV10-2	NA	TRBJ1-5	TGCGCCACCCAACCGGGCGGGACCCAGCCCCAGCATTTT	CATQPGGTQPQHF
once	TRBV12-3/TRBV12-4	NA	TRBJ1-1	TGTGCCATTTTCGAGTCGAGCACTGAAGCTTTCTTT	CAIFESSTEAFF
NA	TRBV19	TRBD1	TRBJ1-6	TGTGCCAGTAGTAAAGGACAGGGTTCGGGGCCCCTCCACTTT	CASSKGQGSGPLHF
NA	TRBV7-2	TRBD2	TRBJ2-7	TGTGCCAGCAGCTTAAATGGCGGGGGGGCCTCGGGCGAGCAGTACTTC	CASSLNGGGASGEQYF
NA	TRBV7-9	NA	TRBJ1-2	TGTGCCAGCAGCACAGAAGTAGGGGGTTATAATGGCTACACCTTC	CASSTEVGGYNGYTF
NA	TRBV19	NA	TRBJ1-5	TGTGCCACCCGACAGCGGAACAATCAGCCCCAGCATTTT	CATRQRNNQPQHF
NA	TRBV6-5	NA	TRBJ1-3	TGTGCCAGCAGGGGGAGTCCTGGAAACACCATATATTTT	CASRGSPGNTIYF
NA	TRBV18	NA	TRBJ2-4	TGTGCCAGCTCAACCTCTGGGCGGATACTACAGGGATCAAAAAACATTCAGTACTTC	CASSTSGRILQGSKNIQYF
NA	TRBV7-2	NA	TRBJ2-1	TGTGCCAGCAGCACAGGGGACTGGCAGTTCTTC	CASSTGDWQFF
NA	TRBV5-5	NA	TRBJ2-7	TGTGCCAGCAGCTTGGGCCACTACGAGCAGTACTTC	CASSLGHYEQYF
NA	TRBV5-4	NA	TRBJ1-2	TGTGCCAGCAGCCCAGACAGGACCCTCTTGCGAGGCTACACCTTC	CASSPDRTLLRGYTF
NA	TRBV27	NA	TRBJ1-1	TGTGCCAGCAGTTATCGAGGGAAGGGGAACACTGAAGCTTTCTTT	CASSYRGKGNTEAFF
NA	TRBV5-6	NA	TRBJ1-2	TGTGCCAGCAGCTCTAACCAAAGAGGCTACACCTTC	CASSSNQRGYTF
once	TRBV20-1	TRBD1	TRBJ1-5	TGCAGTGCAAGTAGGGGGCCGGGTCAGCCCCAGCATTTT	CSASRGPGQPQHF
NA	TRBV29-1	TRBD2	TRBJ2-1	TGCAGCGCCGCACTAGCGGGGGGATCTGATGAGCAGTTCTTC	CSAALAGGSDEQFF
once	TRBV6-5	TRBD1	TRBJ1-5	TGTGCCAGCAGTCGGACAGGGGGAGAGGTAAGGCCCCAGCATTTT	CASSRTGGEVRPQHF
NA	TRBV10-3	NA	TRBJ2-1	TGTGCCATCAGTGAAGATAGCAAGAAGTTCTTC	CAISEDSKKFF
NA	TRBV30	NA	TRBJ1-2	TGTGCCTGGAGTGTTGGGGTATCGGCCTATGGCTACACCTTC	CAWSVGVSAYGYTF
NA	TRBV6-5	NA	TRBJ1-3	TGTGCCAGCACCCTACGGTTGGGGTCTGGAAACACCATATATTTT	CASTLRLGSGNTIYF
NA	TRBV7-2	TRBD1	TRBJ1-1	TGTGCCAGCACCCCCGGGAGGGGGCGTACTGAAGCTTTCTTT	CASTPGRGRTEAFF
NA	TRBV5-1	NA	TRBJ2-3	TGCGCCAGCAGCTTGGACAGGGGCACAGATACGCAGTATTTT	CASSLDRGTDTQYF
NA	TRBV2	NA	TRBJ1-2	TGTGCCAGCAGTGAAGGGGCGGGGGGGCCCTCGGCCGGCACCTTC	CASSEGAGGPSAGTF
once	TRBV10-3	NA	TRBJ1-2	TGTGCCATCAAGGCAGATCTCAACTATGGCTACACCTTC	CAIKADLNYGYTF
NA	TRBV27	NA	TRBJ1-2	TGTGCCAGCAGTTTATTCGGAGGCTATGGCTACACCTTC	CASSLFGGYGYTF
NA	TRBV5-1	TRBD1	TRBJ2-3	TGCGCCAGCCAACGGGACAGTTACACAGATACGCAGTATTTT	CASQRDSYTDTQYF
NA	TRBV5-4	NA	TRBJ2-3	TGTGCCAGCAGCTTGCTGTCCATCAATGTGGGAGATACGCAGTATTTT	CASSLLSINVGDTQYF
NA	TRBV5-8	NA	TRBJ1-6	TGTGCCAGCAGCTTGAACGGCCTCAGGTCACCCCTCCACTTT	CASSLNGLRSPLHF
NA	TRBV4-2	TRBD2	TRBJ2-2	TGTGCCAGCAGCGCTATTGACGGGGGGGCAGACACCGGGGAGCTGTTTTTT	CASSAIDGGADTGELFF
NA	TRBV18	TRBD2	TRBJ2-3	TGTGCCAGCTCACCTCAAGCGGGGGGGAGCACAGATACGCAGTATTTT	CASSPQAGGSTDTQYF
NA	TRBV7-8	NA	TRBJ1-1	TGTGCCAGCAGCTTAAAGTTTGACACTGAAGCTTTCTTT	CASSLKFDTEAFF
NA	TRBV7-2	NA	TRBJ1-3	TGTGCCAGCAGCCCCGTGGGGGGATCTGGAAACACCATATATTTT	CASSPVGGSGNTIYF
NA	TRBV9	TRBD2	TRBJ2-5	TGTGCCAGCAGCGCCCTAGCGGGGGCCGAAGAGACCCAGTACTTC	CASSALAGAEETQYF
NA	TRBV7-6	NA	TRBJ1-3	TGTGCCAGCAGCTTCGGTCGTGGGCGGGGGTCTGGAAACACCATATATTTT	CASSFGRGRGSGNTIYF
NA	TRBV6-6	NA	TRBJ1-4	TGTGCCAGCAGTCCCCACACCTCTAATGAAAAACTGTTTTTT	CASSPHTSNEKLFF
once	TRBV14	TRBD1	TRBJ2-2	TGTGCCAGCAGTCTAGAACAGGGGGCGGAAACCGGGGAGCTGTTTTTT	CASSLEQGAETGELFF
NA	TRBV5-4	NA	TRBJ1-1	TGTGCCAGCAGCTTGCTCGGGGGGAACACTGAAGCTTTCTTT	CASSLLGGNTEAFF
NA	TRBV28	NA	TRBJ1-2	TGTGCCAGCAGTTCCCCCGGGGGGGACTATGGCTACACCTTC	CASSSPGGDYGYTF
NA	TRBV30	NA	TRBJ1-6	TGTGCCTGGACGAACGGCTCACCCCTCCACTTT	CAWTNGSPLHF
NA	TRBV28	TRBD1	TRBJ1-5	TGTGCCAGCAGCCCCGGGACAGGGATTCAGCCCCAGCATTTT	CASSPGTGIQPQHF
NA	TRBV30	NA	TRBJ1-2	TGTGCCTGGCGTCAGGGGCCCGGTACCGGCTACACCTTC	CAWRQGPGTGYTF
NA	TRBV28	NA	TRBJ2-5	TGTGCCAGCACACAGGGAAGAGAGACCCAGTACTTC	CASTQGRETQYF
NA	TRBV7-9	NA	TRBJ1-4	TGTGCCAGCAGCCCCGGAGGGGTTTCGACTAATGAAAAACTGTTTTTT	CASSPGGVSTNEKLFF
once	TRBV2	NA	TRBJ1-1	TGTGCCAGCAGTGAAGCTCCGCGGGCTGAAGCTTTCTTT	CASSEAPRAEAFF
NA	TRBV6-5	NA	TRBJ1-2	TGTGCCAGCAGTCCCGGTTTTGACACGTCCTATGGCTACACCTTC	CASSPGFDTSYGYTF
NA	TRBV6-5	NA	TRBJ1-1	TGTGCCAGCAGTTACCCCGGGGACGGTAAAGCTTTCTTT	CASSYPGDGKAFF
NA	TRBV27	TRBD1	TRBJ1-2	TGTGCCAGCAGTTCGGACAGGGACTATGGCTACACCTTC	CASSSDRDYGYTF
NA	TRBV5-4	NA	TRBJ2-3	TGTGCCAGCAGGGGCGGAGGCACAGATACGCAGTATTTT	CASRGGGTDTQYF
NA	TRBV3-1/TRBV3-2	NA	TRBJ1-2	TGTGCCAGCAGCCAACAGGGTAACTATGGCTACACCTTC	CASSQQGNYGYTF
NA	TRBV20-1	NA	TRBJ1-2	TGCAGTGCTTCTGGGTCCTATGGCTACACCTTC	CSASGSYGYTF
once	TRBV7-6	TRBD1	TRBJ1-6	TGTGCCAGCAGCCCGGGACAGCTTAATTCACCCCTCCACTTT	CASSPGQLNSPLHF
NA	TRBV5-1	NA	TRBJ2-3	TGCGCCAGCAGCCCCGGGACCTACACAGATACGCAGTATTTT	CASSPGTYTDTQYF
NA	TRBV13	NA	TRBJ2-6	TGTGCCAGCAGGCACACCAACAGGGCCTCTGAGGCTTTC	CASRHTNRASEAF
NA	TRBV6-5	NA	TRBJ1-2	TGTGCCAGCAGTTACTCAGACACTAACTATGGCTACACCTTC	CASSYSDTNYGYTF
NA	TRBV7-2	NA	TRBJ2-3	TGTGCCAGCAGCTTAGGCGGAGTTAGCACAGATACGCAGTATTTT	CASSLGGVSTDTQYF
NA	TRBV5-4	TRBD1	TRBJ1-1	TGTGCCGGAAACCAGGGGGGAGGGATGACTGAAGCTTTCTTT	CAGNQGGGMTEAFF